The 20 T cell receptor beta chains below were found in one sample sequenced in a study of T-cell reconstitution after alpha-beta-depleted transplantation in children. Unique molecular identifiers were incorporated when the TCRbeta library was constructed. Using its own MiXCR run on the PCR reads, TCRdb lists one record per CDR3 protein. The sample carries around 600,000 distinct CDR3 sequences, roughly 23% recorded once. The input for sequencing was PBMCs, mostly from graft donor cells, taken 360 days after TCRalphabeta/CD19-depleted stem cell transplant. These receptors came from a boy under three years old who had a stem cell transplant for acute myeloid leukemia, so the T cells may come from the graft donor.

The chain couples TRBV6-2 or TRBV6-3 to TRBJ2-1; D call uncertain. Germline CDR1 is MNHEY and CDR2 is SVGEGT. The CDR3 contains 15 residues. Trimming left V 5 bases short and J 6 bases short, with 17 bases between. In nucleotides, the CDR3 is TGTGCCAGCAGTCTCTCCGGCCCCGCCACCAATGAGCAGTTCTTC. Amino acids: CASSLSGPATNEQFF.

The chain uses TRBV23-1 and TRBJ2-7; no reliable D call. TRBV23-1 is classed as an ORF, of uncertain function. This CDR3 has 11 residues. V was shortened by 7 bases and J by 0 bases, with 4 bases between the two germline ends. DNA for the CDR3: TGCGCCAGCAAGGGCTCCTACGAGCAGTACGTC. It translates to CASKGSYEQYV.

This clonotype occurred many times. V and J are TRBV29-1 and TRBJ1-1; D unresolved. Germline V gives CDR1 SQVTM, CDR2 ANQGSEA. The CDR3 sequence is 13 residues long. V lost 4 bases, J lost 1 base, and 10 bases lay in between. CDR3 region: CSVGRVANTEAFF. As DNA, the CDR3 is TGCAGCGTTGGTCGGGTCGCGAACACTGAAGCTTTCTTT.

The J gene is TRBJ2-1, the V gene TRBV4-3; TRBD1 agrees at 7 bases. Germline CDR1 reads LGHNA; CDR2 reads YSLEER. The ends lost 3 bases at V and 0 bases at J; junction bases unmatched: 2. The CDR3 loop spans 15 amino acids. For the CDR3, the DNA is TGCGCCAGCAGCCAGACAGGGACCTCCTACAATGAGCAGTTCTTC. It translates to CASSQTGTSYNEQFF.

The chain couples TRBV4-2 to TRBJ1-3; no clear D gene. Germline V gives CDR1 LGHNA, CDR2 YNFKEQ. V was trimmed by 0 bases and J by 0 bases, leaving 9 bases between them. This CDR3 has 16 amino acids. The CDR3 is CASSQESRPSGNTIYF. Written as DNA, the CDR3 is TGTGCCAGCAGCCAAGAGTCCCGTCCCTCTGGAAACACCATATATTTT.

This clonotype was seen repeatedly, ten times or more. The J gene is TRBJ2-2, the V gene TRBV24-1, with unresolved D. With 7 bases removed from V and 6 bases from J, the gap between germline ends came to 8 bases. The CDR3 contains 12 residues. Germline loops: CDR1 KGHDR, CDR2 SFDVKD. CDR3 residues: CATRDGPGELFF. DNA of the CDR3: TGTGCCACCAGAGACGGTCCCGGGGAGCTGTTTTTT.

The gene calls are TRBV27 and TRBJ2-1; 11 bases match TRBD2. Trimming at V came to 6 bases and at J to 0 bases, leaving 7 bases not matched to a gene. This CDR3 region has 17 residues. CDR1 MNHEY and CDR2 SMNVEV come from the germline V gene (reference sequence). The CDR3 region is CASRRWLAGGSYNEQFF. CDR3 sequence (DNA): TGTGCCAGCAGGCGGTGGCTAGCGGGGGGCTCCTACAATGAGCAGTTCTTC.

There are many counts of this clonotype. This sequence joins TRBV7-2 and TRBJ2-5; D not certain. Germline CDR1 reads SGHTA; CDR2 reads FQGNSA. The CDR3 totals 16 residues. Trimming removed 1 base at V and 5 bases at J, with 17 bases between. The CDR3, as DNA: TGTGCCAGCAGCTTAGGGGTACTACTTGGGTCTGAGACCCAGTACTTC. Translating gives CASSLGVLLGSETQYF.

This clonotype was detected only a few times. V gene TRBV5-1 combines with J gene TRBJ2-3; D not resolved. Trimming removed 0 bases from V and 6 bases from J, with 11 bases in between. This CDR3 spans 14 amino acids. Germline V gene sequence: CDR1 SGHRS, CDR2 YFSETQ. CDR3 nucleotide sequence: TGCGCCAGCAGCTTGGACGGATTTCAGGATACGCAGTATTTT. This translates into CASSLDGFQDTQYF.

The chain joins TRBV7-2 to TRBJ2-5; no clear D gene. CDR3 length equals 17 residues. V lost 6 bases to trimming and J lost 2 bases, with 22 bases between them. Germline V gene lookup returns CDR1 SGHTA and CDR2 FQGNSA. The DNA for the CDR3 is TGTGCCAGCAGTATCCACCCCAGGTGGGCAGGTCAAGAGACCCAGTACTTC. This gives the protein CASSIHPRWAGQETQYF.

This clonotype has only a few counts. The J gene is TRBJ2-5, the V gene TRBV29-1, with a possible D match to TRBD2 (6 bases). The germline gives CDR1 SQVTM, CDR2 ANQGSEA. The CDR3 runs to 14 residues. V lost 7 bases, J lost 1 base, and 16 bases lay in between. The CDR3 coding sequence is TGCAGCGGAACAGGTCCGGGGGTCCAAGAGACCCAGTACTTC. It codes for CSGTGPGVQETQYF.

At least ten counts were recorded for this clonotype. Written as DNA, the CDR3 is TGCGCCAGCAGCCAAGAGCAGCGCCCCCCCTACAATGAGCAGTTCTTC. Its protein product is CASSQEQRPPYNEQFF. The rearrangement joins TRBV4-3 to TRBJ2-1; unclear D gene. Trimming stripped 0 bases from V and 2 bases from J, with 11 bases between. This CDR3 has 16 amino acids. Per germline, CDR1 LGHNA and CDR2 YSLEER.

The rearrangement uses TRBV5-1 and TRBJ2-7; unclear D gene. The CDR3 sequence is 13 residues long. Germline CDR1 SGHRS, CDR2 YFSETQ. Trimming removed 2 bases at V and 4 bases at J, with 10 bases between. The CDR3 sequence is CASSFDHGYEQYV. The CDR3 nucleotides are TGCGCCAGCAGCTTCGATCACGGGTACGAGCAGTACGTC.

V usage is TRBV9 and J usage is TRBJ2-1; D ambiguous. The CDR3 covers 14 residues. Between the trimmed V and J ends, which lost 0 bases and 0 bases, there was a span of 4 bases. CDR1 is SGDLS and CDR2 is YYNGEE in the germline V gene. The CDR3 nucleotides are TGTGCCAGCAGCGTAGTAGGCTCCTACAATGAGCAGTTCTTC. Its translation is CASSVVGSYNEQFF.

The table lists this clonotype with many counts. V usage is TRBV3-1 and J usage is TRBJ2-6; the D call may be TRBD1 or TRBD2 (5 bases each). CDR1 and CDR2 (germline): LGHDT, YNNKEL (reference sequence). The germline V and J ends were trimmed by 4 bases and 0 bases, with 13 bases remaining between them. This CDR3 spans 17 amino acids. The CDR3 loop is CASSPGTSLSGANVLTF. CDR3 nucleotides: TGTGCCAGCAGCCCCGGGACGTCCCTCTCTGGGGCCAACGTCCTGACTTTC.

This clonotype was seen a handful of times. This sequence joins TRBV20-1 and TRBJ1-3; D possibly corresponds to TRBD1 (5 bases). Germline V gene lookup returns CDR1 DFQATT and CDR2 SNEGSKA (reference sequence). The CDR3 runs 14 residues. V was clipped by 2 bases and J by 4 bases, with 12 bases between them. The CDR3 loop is CSARYPGQGNTIYF. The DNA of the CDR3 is TGCAGTGCTAGATATCCCGGACAAGGAAACACCATATATTTT.

In nucleotides, the CDR3 is TGTGCCAGCAGCCGACAGTACAGCTCTGGAAACACCATATATTTT. Its translation: CASSRQYSSGNTIYF. The chain has TRBV6-1 and TRBJ1-3; D might be TRBD1 (5 bases). This CDR3 is 15 amino acids long. V lost 6 bases and J 0 bases, leaving 12 bases between the germline ends. Germline V gene data show CDR1 as MNHNS and CDR2 as SASEGT.

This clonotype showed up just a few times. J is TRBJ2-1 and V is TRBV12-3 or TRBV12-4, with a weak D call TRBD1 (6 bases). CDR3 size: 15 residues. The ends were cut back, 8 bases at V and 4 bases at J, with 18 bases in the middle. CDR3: CASFLGAISYNEQFF. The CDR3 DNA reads TGTGCCAGCTTCCTGGGGGCGATCTCTTACAATGAGCAGTTCTTC.

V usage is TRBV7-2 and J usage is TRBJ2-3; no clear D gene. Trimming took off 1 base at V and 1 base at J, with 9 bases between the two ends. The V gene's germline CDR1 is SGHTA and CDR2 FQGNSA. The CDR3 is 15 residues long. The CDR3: CASSLVVSGTDTQYF. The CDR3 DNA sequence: TGTGCCAGCAGCTTAGTGGTAAGCGGCACAGATACGCAGTATTTT.

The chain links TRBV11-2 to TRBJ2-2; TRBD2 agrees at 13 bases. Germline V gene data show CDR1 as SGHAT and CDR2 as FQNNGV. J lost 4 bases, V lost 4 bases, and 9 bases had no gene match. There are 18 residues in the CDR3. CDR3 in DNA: TGTGCCAGCAGCTCGTCACTAGCGGGGGGGCTTAGCACCGGGGAGCTGTTTTTT. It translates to CASSSSLAGGLSTGELFF.